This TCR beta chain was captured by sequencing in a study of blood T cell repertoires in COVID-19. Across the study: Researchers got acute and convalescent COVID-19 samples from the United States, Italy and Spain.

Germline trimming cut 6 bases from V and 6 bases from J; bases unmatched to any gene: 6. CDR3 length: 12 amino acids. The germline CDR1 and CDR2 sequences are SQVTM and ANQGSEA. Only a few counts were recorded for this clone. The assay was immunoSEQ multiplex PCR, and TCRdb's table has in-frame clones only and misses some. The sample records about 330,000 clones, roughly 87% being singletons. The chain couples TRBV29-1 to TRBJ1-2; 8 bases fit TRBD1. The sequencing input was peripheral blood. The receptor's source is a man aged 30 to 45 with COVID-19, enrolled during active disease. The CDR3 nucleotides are TGCAGCGTGGACAGGGCGGGGGATGGCTACACCTTC. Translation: CSVDRAGDGYTF.